This TCR beta chain was observed in a study of vaccination and CD4 T cells after COVID-19. The Oncomine TCR Beta short-read assay was what sequenced the DNA obtained from cultured CD4+ T cells. TCRdb called the PCR reads again in MiXCR, with one record for every CDR3 protein. Of roughly 7,000 distinct CDR3 sequences in the sample, around 51% were seen once. In this sample, this clonotype turned up a few times. Its antigen remains unidentified. As for treatment: roughly 10-day PBMC culture with coronavirus spike peptide pools or control peptides (ViraFEST assay). CD4+ T cells that came from the unexposed donor were collected before the COVID-19 pandemic (2011-2018). Peptide-pool expansion of antigen-specific T cells preceded TCR sequencing in ViraFEST. SARS-CoV-2 S/N and four cold-coronavirus spikes were used to probe unexposed-donor CD4+ T cells, cells permitting. CDR1 is DFQATT, CDR2 SNEGSKA, per germline (reference sequence). This CDR3 is built from 15 residues. J lost 2 bases, V lost 6 bases, and 13 bases had no gene match.

V and J are TRBV20-1 and TRBJ2-7, with TRBD1 matching over 7 bases. The specimen was CD4+ T cells from blood, cultured in vitro. This sequence was found in a human donor in good health. The CDR3 is CSAIVWGQPTYEQYF. In nucleotides, the CDR3 is TGCAGTGCCATCGTGTGGGGACAGCCCACCTACGAGCAGTACTTC.